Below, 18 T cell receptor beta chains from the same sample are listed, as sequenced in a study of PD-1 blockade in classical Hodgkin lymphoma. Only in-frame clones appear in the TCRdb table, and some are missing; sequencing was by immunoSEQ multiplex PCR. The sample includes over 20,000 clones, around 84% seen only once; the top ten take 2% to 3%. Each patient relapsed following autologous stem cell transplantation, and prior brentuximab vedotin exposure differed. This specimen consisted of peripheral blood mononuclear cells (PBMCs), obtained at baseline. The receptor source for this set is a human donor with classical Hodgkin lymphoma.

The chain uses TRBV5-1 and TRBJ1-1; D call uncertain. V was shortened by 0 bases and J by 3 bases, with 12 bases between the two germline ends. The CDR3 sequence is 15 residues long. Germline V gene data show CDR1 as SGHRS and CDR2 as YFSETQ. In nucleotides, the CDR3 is TGCGCCAGCAGCTTGGGGCACGGAAGGGACACTGAAGCTTTCTTT. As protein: CASSLGHGRDTEAFF. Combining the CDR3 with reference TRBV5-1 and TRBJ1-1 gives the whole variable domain KAGVTQTPRYLIKTRGQQVTLSCSPISGHRSVSWYQQTPGQGLQFLFEYFSETQRNKGNFPGRFSGRQFSNSRSEMNVSTLELGDSALYLCASSLGHGRDTEAFFGQGTRLTVV.

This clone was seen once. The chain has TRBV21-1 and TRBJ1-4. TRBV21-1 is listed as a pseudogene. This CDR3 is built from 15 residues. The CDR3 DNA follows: TGTGCCAGCAGGCGGGAGGGGCCTTCCTATGAAAAACTGTTTTTT. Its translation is CASRREGPSYEKLFF.

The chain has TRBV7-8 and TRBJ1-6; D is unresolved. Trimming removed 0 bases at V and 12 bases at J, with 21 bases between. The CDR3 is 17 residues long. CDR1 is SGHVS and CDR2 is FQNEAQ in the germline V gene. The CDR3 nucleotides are TGTGCCAGCAGCTTAGCGCTTGGTCGGGCTTCTCCCTTACCCCTCCACTTT. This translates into CASSLALGRASPLPLHF.

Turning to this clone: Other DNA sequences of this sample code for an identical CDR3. The CDR3 spells CASSLDGTGPQETQYF. CDR3 DNA sequence: TGCGCCAGCAGCTTAGACGGGACAGGGCCTCAAGAGACCCAGTACTTC. The chain employs TRBV5-1 and TRBJ2-5; 9 bases match TRBD1. Germline trimming cut 2 bases from V and 2 bases from J; bases unmatched to any gene: 7. This CDR3 is built from 16 residues. The germline CDR1 and CDR2 sequences are SGHRS and YFSETQ.

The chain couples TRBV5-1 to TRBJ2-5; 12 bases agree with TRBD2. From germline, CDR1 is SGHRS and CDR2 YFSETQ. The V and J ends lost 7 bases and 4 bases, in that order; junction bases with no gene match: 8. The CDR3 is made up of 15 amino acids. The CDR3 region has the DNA TGCGCCAGCGTCCTAGCGGGGGGGCCTTCAGAGACCCAGTACTTC. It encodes CASVLAGGPSETQYF.

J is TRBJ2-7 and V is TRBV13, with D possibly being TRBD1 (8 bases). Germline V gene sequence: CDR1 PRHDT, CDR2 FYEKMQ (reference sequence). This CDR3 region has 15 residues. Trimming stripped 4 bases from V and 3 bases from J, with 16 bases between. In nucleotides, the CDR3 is TGTGCCAGCAGCTCACAACAGGGGGACTACTACGAGCAGTACTTC. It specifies CASSSQQGDYYEQYF.

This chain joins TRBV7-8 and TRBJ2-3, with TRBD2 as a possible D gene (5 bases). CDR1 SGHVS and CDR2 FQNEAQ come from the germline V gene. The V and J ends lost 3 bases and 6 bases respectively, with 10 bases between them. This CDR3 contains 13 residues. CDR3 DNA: TGTGCCAGCAGCTTCGCACTAGGGGATACGCAGTATTTT. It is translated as CASSFALGDTQYF.

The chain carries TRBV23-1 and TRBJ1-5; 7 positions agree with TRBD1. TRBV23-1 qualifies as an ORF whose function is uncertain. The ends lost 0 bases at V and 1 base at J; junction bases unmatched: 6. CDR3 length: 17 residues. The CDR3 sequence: CASSQSCGTASNQPQHF. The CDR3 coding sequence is TGCGCCAGCAGTCAATCGTGTGGGACAGCAAGCAATCAGCCCCAGCATTTT.

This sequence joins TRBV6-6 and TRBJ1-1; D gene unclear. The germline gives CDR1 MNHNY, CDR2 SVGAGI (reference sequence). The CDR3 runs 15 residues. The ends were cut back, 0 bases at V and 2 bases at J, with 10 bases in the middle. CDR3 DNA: TGTGCCAGCAGTTACTCCCCCAGTGTTAACACTGAAGCTTTCTTT. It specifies CASSYSPSVNTEAFF.

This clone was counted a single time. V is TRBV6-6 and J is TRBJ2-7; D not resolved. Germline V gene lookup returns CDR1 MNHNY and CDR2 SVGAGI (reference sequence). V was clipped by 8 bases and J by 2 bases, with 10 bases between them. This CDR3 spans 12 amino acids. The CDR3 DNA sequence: TGTGCCAGCTCCAGCTACCCCTACGAGCAGTACTTC. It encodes CASSSYPYEQYF.

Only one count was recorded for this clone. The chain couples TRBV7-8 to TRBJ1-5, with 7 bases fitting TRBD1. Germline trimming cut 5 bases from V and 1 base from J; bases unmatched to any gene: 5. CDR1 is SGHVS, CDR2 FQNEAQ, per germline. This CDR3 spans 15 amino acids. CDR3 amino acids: CASSPDRVSNQPQHF. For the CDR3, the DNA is TGTGCCAGCAGCCCCGACAGGGTAAGCAATCAGCCCCAGCATTTT.

In nucleotides, the CDR3 is TGTGCCAGTAGTATTGGGCAGGGGGGGAGAACTGAAGCTTTCTTT. Translating it yields CASSIGQGGRTEAFF. The chain recombines TRBV19 with TRBJ1-1; 7 bases align to TRBD1. The trim removed 3 bases at V and 5 bases at J, leaving 9 bases unmatched. Germline CDR1 is LNHDA and CDR2 is SQIVND (reference sequence). The CDR3 totals 15 residues.

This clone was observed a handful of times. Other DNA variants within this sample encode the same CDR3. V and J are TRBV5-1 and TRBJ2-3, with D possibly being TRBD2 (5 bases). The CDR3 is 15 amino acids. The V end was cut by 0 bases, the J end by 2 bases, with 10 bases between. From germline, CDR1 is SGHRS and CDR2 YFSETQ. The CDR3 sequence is CASSLAGKVTDTQYF. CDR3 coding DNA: TGCGCCAGCAGCTTGGCGGGGAAAGTCACAGATACGCAGTATTTT.

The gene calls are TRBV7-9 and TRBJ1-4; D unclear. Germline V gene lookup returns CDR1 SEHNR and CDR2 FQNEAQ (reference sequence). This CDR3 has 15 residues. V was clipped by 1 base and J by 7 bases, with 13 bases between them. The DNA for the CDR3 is TGTGCCAGCAGCTTAGATAGGACTTTTAGTGAAAAACTGTTTTTT. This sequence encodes CASSLDRTFSEKLFF.

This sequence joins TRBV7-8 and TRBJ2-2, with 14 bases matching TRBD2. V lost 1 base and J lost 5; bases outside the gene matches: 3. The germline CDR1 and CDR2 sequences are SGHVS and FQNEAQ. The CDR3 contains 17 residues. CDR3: CASSLGGLAGVTGELFF. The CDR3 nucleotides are TGTGCCAGCAGCTTAGGGGGACTAGCGGGGGTTACCGGGGAGCTGTTTTTT.

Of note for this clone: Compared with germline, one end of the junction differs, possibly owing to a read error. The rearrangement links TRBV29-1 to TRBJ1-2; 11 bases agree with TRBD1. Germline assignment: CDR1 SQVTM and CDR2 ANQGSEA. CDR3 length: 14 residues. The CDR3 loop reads CSVEGQGAYYGYTF. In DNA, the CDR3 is TGCAGCGTCGAAGGACAGGGGGCATACTATGGCTACACCTTC.

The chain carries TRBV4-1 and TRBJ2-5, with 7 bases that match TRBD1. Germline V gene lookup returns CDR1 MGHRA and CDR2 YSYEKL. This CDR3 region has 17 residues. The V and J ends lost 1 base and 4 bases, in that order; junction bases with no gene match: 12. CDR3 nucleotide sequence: TGCGCCAGCAGCCAAGGATTACCTTACAGGGGTGGAGAGACCCAGTACTTC. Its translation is CASSQGLPYRGGETQYF.

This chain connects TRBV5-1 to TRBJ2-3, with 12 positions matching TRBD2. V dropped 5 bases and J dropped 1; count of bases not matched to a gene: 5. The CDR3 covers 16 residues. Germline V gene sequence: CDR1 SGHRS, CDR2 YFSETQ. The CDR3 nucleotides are TGCGCCAGCAGACAGACTAGCGGGGGTCGCACAGATACGCAGTATTTT. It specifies CASRQTSGGRTDTQYF.